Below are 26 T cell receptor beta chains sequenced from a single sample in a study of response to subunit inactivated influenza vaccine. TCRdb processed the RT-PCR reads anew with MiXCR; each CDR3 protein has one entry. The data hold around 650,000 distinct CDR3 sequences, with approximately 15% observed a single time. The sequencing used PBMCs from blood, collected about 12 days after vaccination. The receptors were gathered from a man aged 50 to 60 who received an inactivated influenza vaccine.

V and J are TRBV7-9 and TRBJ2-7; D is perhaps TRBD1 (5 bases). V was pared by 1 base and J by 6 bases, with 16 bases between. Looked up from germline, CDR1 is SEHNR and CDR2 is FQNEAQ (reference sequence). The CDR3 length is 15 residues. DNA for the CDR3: TGTGCCAGCAGCTTAGGGGGCATCCTAACCACCGAGCAGTACTTC. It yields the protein CASSLGGILTTEQYF. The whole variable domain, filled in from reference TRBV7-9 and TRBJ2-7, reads DTGVSQNPRHKITKRGQNVTFRCDPISEHNRLYWYRQTLGQGPEFLTYFQNEAQLEKSRLLSDRFSAERPKGSFSTLEIQRTEQGDSAMYLCASSLGGILTTEQYFGPGTRLTVT.

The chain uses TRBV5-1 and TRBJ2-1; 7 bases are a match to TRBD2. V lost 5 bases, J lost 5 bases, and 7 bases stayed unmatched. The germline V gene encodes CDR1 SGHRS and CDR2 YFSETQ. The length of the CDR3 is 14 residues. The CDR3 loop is CASRSSAGDNEQFF. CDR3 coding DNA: TGCGCCAGCAGATCATCGGCGGGGGACAATGAGCAGTTCTTC. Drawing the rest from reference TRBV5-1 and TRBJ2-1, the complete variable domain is KAGVTQTPRYLIKTRGQQVTLSCSPISGHRSVSWYQQTPGQGLQFLFEYFSETQRNKGNFPGRFSGRQFSNSRSEMNVSTLELGDSALYLCASRSSAGDNEQFFGPGTRLTVL.

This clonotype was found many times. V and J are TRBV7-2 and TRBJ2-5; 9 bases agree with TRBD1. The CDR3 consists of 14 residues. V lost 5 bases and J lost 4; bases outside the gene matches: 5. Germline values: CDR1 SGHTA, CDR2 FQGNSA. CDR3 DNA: TGTGCCAGCAGCCTCACAGGGGGCAGAGAGACCCAGTACTTC. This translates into CASSLTGGRETQYF.

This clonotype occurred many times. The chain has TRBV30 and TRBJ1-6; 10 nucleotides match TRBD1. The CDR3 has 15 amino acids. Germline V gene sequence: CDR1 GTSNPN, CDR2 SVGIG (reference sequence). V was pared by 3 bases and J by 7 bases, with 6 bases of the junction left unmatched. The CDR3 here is CAWRDTGQGNSPLHF. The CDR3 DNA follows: TGTGCCTGGAGGGATACGGGACAGGGGAATTCACCCCTCCACTTT.

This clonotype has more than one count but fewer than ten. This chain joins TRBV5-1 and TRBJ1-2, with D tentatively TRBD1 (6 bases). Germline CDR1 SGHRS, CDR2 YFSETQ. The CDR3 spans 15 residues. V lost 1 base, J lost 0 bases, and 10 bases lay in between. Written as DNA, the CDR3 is TGCGCCAGCAGCTTGTGGACAGAAGCTAACTATGGCTACACCTTC. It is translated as CASSLWTEANYGYTF.

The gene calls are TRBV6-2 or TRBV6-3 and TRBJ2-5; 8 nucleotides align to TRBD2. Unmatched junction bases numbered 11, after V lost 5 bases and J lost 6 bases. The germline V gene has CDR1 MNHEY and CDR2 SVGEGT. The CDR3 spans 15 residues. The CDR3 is CASSRIYSGTKTQYF. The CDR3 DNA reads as TGTGCCAGCAGTAGAATCTATAGCGGGACAAAGACCCAGTACTTC.

The CDR3 here is CASRKDGTDTQYF. For the CDR3, the DNA is TGTGCCAGCAGGAAGGACGGCACAGATACGCAGTATTTT. V gene TRBV28 combines with J gene TRBJ2-3; D is unresolved. The germline CDR1 and CDR2 sequences are MDHEN and SYDVKM. The CDR3 contains 13 residues. Deletions cut 6 bases from V and 1 base from J, with 8 bases between. The entire variable domain, with the rest obtained from reference TRBV28 and TRBJ2-3, is as follows: DVKVTQSSRYLVKRTGEKVFLECVQDMDHENMFWYRQDPGLGLRLIYFSYDVKMKEKGDIPEGYSVSREKKERFSLILESASTNQTSMYLCASRKDGTDTQYFGPGTRLTVL.

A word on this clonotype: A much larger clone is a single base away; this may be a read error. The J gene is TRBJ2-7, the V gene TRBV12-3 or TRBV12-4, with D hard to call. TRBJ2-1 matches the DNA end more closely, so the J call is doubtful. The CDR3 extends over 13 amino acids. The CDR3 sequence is CASSLRSGGEQFF. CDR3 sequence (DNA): TGTGCCAGCAGTTTAAGGAGTGGTGGCGAGCAGTTCTTC.

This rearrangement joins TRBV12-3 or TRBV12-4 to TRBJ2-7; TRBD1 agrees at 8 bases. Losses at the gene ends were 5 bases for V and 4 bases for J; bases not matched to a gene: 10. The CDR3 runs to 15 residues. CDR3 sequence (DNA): TGTGCCAGCAGTCGAGGACAGGGTGGAAGGTACGAGCAGTACTTC. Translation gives CASSRGQGGRYEQYF.

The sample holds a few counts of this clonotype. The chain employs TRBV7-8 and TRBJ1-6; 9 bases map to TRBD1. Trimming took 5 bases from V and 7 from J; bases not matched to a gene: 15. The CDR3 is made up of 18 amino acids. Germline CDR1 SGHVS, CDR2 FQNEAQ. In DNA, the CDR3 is TGTGCCAGCAGCGTCACCGGGACAGGGCTCATTTTGAATTCACCCCTCCACTTT. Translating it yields CASSVTGTGLILNSPLHF.

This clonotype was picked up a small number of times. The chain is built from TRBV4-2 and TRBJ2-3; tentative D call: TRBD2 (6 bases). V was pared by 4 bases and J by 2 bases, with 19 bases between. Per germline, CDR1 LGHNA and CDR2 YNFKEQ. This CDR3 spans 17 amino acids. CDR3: CASSLTSRAGSTDTQYF. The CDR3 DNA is TGTGCCAGCAGCCTCACGTCCAGGGCGGGGTCCACAGATACGCAGTATTTT.

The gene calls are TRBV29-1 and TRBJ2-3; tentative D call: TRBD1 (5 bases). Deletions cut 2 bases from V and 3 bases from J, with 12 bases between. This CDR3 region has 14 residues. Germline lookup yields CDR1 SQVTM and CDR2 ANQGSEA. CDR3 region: CSVEQGLITDTQYF. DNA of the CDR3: TGCAGCGTTGAACAGGGTTTAATAACAGATACGCAGTATTTT.

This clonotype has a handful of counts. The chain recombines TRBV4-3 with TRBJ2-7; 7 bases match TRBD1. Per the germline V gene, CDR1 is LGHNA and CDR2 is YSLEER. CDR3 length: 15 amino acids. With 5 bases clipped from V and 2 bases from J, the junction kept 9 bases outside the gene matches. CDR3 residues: CASSYRQGGAYEQYF. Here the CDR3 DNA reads TGCGCCAGCAGCTACAGACAGGGTGGTGCCTACGAGCAGTACTTC.

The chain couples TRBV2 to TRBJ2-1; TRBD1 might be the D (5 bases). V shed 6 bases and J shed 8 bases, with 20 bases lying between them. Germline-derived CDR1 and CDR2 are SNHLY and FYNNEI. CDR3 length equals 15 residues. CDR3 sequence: CASSERWGVADEQFF. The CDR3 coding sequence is TGTGCCAGCAGCGAACGGTGGGGCGTTGCAGATGAGCAGTTCTTC.

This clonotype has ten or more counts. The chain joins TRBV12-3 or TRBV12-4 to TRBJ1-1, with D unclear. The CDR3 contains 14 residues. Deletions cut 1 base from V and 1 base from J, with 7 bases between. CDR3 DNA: TGTGCCAGCAGTTTAGGACACCAGAACACTGAAGCTTTCTTT. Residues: CASSLGHQNTEAFF.

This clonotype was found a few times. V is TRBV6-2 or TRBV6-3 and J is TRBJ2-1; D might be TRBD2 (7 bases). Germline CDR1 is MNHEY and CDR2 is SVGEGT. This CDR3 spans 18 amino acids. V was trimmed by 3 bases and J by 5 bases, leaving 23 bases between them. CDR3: CASSYYITGGAWDNEQFF. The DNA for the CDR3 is TGTGCCAGCAGTTATTATATTACTGGGGGGGCCTGGGACAATGAGCAGTTCTTC.

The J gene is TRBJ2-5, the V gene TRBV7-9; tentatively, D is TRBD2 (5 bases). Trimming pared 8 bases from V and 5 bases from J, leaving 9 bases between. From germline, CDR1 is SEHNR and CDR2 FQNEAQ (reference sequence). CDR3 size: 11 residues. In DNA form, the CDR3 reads TGTGCCAGCGCCTCGGGGGAGACCCAGTACTTC. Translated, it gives CASASGETQYF.

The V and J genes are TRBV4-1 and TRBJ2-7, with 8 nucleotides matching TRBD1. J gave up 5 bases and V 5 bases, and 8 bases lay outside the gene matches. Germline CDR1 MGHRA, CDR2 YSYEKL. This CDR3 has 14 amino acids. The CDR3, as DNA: TGCGCCAGCAGCGAGGACAGGGATGGCAACGAGCAGTACTTC. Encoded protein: CASSEDRDGNEQYF.

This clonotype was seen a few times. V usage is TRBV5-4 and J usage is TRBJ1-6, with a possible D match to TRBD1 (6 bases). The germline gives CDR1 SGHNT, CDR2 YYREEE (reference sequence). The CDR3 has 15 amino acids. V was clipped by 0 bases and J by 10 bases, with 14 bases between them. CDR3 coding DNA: TGTGCCAGCAGCTTGGAAGGGGACATCAGATCACCCCTCCACTTT. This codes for CASSLEGDIRSPLHF.

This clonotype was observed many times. The CDR3 region is CASTEGTGGYEQYF. The CDR3 coding sequence is TGTGCCAGCACCGAAGGGACAGGGGGCTACGAGCAGTACTTC. The chain employs TRBV12-3 or TRBV12-4 and TRBJ2-7, with TRBD1 matching 11 bases. The trim removed 7 bases at V and 3 bases at J, leaving 5 bases unmatched. The length of the CDR3 is 14 residues.

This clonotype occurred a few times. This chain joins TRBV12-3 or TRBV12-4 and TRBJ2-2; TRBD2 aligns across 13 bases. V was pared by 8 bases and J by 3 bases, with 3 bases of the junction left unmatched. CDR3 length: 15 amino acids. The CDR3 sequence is CASGLAGVDTGELFF. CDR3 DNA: TGTGCCAGCGGACTAGCGGGAGTAGACACCGGGGAGCTGTTTTTT.

Written as DNA, the CDR3 is TGTGCCAGCAGCGCCCAGGACAGGGGGGTTGAGGGCTACACCTTC. Its translation is CASSAQDRGVEGYTF. The J gene is TRBJ1-2, the V gene TRBV9; 10 nucleotides line up with TRBD1. The CDR3 sequence is 15 residues long. V lost 3 bases, J lost 8 bases, and 10 bases stayed unmatched. From germline, CDR1 is SGDLS and CDR2 YYNGEE.

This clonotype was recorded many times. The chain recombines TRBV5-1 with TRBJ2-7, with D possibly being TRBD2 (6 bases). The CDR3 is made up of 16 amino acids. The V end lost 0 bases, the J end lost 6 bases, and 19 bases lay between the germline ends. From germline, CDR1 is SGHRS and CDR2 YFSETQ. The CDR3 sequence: CASSLEGGRRQLEQYF. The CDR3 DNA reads TGCGCCAGCAGCTTGGAGGGAGGACGTCGGCAGCTCGAGCAGTACTTC.

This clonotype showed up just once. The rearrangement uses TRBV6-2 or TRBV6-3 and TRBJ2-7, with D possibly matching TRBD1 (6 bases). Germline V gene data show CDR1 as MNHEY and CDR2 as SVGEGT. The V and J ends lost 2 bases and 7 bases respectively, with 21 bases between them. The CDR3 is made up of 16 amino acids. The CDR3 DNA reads TGTGCCAGCAGTTACACCCCTGGCAGGGGTCTGTGGGAGCAGTACTTC. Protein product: CASSYTPGRGLWEQYF.

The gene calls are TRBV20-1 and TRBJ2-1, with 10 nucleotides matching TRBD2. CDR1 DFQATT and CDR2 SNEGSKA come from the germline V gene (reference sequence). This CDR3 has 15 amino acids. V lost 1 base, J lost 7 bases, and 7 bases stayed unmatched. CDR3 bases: TGCAGTGCTAGAGCTTGGCTAGCGGGAGAAAATGAGCAGTTCTTC. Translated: CSARAWLAGENEQFF.

Written as DNA, the CDR3 is TGTGCCAGCACCCCGTGGGGTTCTACTGAAGCTTTCTTT. This sequence encodes CASTPWGSTEAFF. V and J are TRBV11-2 and TRBJ1-1; no clear D. Per germline, CDR1 SGHAT and CDR2 FQNNGV. Trimming removed 7 bases at V and 5 bases at J, with 14 bases between. CDR3 length: 13 amino acids.